This TCR beta chain was sequenced for a study of metastatic and nonmetastatic thyroid tumors. On the study more broadly: Repertoire comparisons spanned blood and tumor or nodule tissue from malignant and benign thyroid patients. Study-wide findings and caveats: TCR beta diversity was reportedly significantly higher in malignant thyroid tumors than benign nodules, in blood and tumor.

Per the original data handling: A classifier of distant metastasis in papillary thyroid cancer was built from CDR3 differences (across clinicopathological groups). TCRdb re-clonotyped the PCR reads through MiXCR. The authors' filters were not applied to this entry. The sample lists 20,000 to 25,000 clones; roughly a fifth were seen once. V shed 5 bases and J shed 10 bases, with 9 bases lying between them. The CDR3 runs 12 residues. CDR1 is MNHEY, CDR2 SVGEGT, per germline. Every patient was untreated before thyroid surgery. This clone was found a few times. Its target is not known. The V call is TRBV6-2 or TRBV6-3, the J call TRBJ1-6; no clear D gene. The sequence came from a female donor with papillary thyroid cancer or a benign thyroid nodule (not recorded which). Some clones in this sample may be carry-over from other donors' samples. Sequencing was carried out using blood. The CDR3 here is CASSESRSPLHF. In DNA form, the CDR3 reads TGTGCCAGCAGTGAAAGTAGGTCACCCCTCCACTTT.